Listed below are T cell receptor beta chains from one sample, sequenced in a study of regulatory T cells in long-lasting Graves disease. TCRdb used MiXCR to reprocess the multiplex PCR reads, holding one entry per CDR3 protein. The top ten clones hold roughly 20% of a sample with 300,000 to 450,000 distinct CDR3 sequences, around 16% of them seen once. The sample in question was peripheral blood mononuclear cells (PBMCs), obtained at new diagnosis, from a patient treated with antithyroid drugs. Receptor source: a female donor with Graves disease. The CDR3 runs from the conserved cysteine through the conserved F or W. Fields, in order: J gene, D gene, V gene, clone size, CDR3 protein, CDR3 DNA. The D gene is left open where the match is weak. Clone size is shown for a subset of rows, as once, few, many or a class of expanded clone.

j_call: TRBJ2-5; d_call: -; v_call: TRBV5-1; clone_size: -; cdr3_aa: CASSFDRPQETQYF; cdr3_nt: TGCGCCAGCAGCTTCGACAGACCCCAAGAGACCCAGTACTTC
j_call: TRBJ2-1; d_call: TRBD2; v_call: TRBV20-1; clone_size: many; cdr3_aa: CSARDRTSGSDEQFF; cdr3_nt: TGCAGTGCTAGAGACCGGACTAGCGGGAGCGATGAGCAGTTCTTC
j_call: TRBJ2-7; d_call: TRBD2; v_call: TRBV6-4; clone_size: few; cdr3_aa: CAQAVGAGTSTDEQYF; cdr3_nt: TGTGCTCAAGCAGTAGGGGCCGGGACTAGCACCGACGAGCAGTACTTC
j_call: TRBJ1-4; d_call: -; v_call: TRBV20-1; clone_size: -; cdr3_aa: CSARGDTNLGITNEKLFF; cdr3_nt: TGCAGTGCTAGAGGGGACACCAACTTGGGGATAACTAATGAAAAACTGTTTTTT
j_call: TRBJ1-1; d_call: -; v_call: TRBV11-2; clone_size: many; cdr3_aa: CASSLGVTLNTEAFF; cdr3_nt: TGTGCCAGCAGCTTAGGGGTGACCCTGAACACTGAAGCTTTCTTT
j_call: TRBJ1-5; d_call: TRBD1; v_call: TRBV24-1; clone_size: few; cdr3_aa: CATSDRTGTGPGQPQHF; cdr3_nt: TGTGCCACCAGTGATAGAACCGGGACAGGGCCCGGTCAGCCCCAGCATTTT
j_call: TRBJ2-5; d_call: -; v_call: TRBV2; clone_size: many; cdr3_aa: CASTRPTVTQETQYF; cdr3_nt: TGTGCCAGCACTCGTCCGACGGTGACCCAAGAGACCCAGTACTTC
j_call: TRBJ1-1; d_call: TRBD1; v_call: TRBV29-1; clone_size: many; cdr3_aa: CSVDGVEDRENTEAFF; cdr3_nt: TGCAGCGTTGATGGTGTCGAGGACAGGGAGAACACTGAAGCTTTCTTT
j_call: TRBJ2-7; d_call: TRBD1; v_call: TRBV20-1; clone_size: -; cdr3_aa: CSAREDRSSYEQYF; cdr3_nt: TGCAGTGCTAGAGAGGACAGGAGCTCCTACGAGCAGTACTTC
j_call: TRBJ2-1; d_call: -; v_call: TRBV9; clone_size: many; cdr3_aa: CASSAGTFLGNEQFF; cdr3_nt: TGTGCCAGCAGCGCCGGGACATTTTTAGGGAATGAGCAGTTCTTC
j_call: TRBJ1-5; d_call: -; v_call: TRBV6-2/TRBV6-3; clone_size: many; cdr3_aa: CASNGDSSNQPQHF; cdr3_nt: TGTGCCAGCAATGGGGATAGTAGCAATCAGCCCCAGCATTTT
j_call: TRBJ2-2; d_call: -; v_call: TRBV28; clone_size: many; cdr3_aa: CASSLFPIIENTGELFF; cdr3_nt: TGTGCCAGCAGTTTATTTCCCATCATTGAGAACACCGGGGAGCTGTTTTTT
j_call: TRBJ1-5; d_call: TRBD1; v_call: TRBV2; clone_size: many; cdr3_aa: CASREGQAANQPQHF; cdr3_nt: TGTGCCAGCAGGGAAGGACAGGCCGCCAATCAGCCCCAGCATTTT
j_call: TRBJ2-1; d_call: TRBD1; v_call: TRBV12-3/TRBV12-4; clone_size: many; cdr3_aa: CASGVQGDNEQFF; cdr3_nt: TGTGCCAGCGGGGTCCAGGGGGACAATGAGCAGTTCTTC
j_call: TRBJ1-2; d_call: -; v_call: TRBV29-1; clone_size: many; cdr3_aa: CSVLTQGNYGYTF; cdr3_nt: TGCAGCGTCCTTACTCAGGGGAACTATGGCTACACCTTC
j_call: TRBJ2-1; d_call: TRBD1; v_call: TRBV7-9; clone_size: few; cdr3_aa: CASSSPGQNNGQFF; cdr3_nt: TGTGCCAGCAGCTCGCCGGGACAGAACAATGGGCAGTTCTTC
j_call: TRBJ2-2; d_call: TRBD1; v_call: TRBV2; clone_size: many; cdr3_aa: CAILGTGQGVFGELFF; cdr3_nt: TGTGCCATCCTTGGAACGGGACAGGGGGTATTCGGGGAGCTGTTTTTT
j_call: TRBJ1-4; d_call: TRBD1; v_call: TRBV12-3/TRBV12-4; clone_size: many; cdr3_aa: CASSSPGQGAANEKLFF; cdr3_nt: TGTGCCAGCAGTTCCCCGGGACAGGGGGCCGCTAATGAAAAACTGTTTTTT
j_call: TRBJ2-5; d_call: TRBD1; v_call: TRBV24-1; clone_size: many; cdr3_aa: CATSDPGQGALETQYF; cdr3_nt: TGTGCCACCAGTGATCCCGGACAGGGGGCGTTGGAGACCCAGTACTTC
j_call: TRBJ1-1; d_call: -; v_call: TRBV28; clone_size: many; cdr3_aa: CASSSRQLIEAFF; cdr3_nt: TGTGCCAGCAGTTCCCGACAGCTCATTGAAGCTTTCTTT
j_call: TRBJ1-1; d_call: -; v_call: TRBV27; clone_size: once; cdr3_aa: CASSEWNMNTEAFF; cdr3_nt: TGTGCCAGCAGTGAGTGGAACATGAACACTGAAGCTTTCTTT
j_call: TRBJ2-7; d_call: -; v_call: TRBV9; clone_size: many; cdr3_aa: CASTPREAYGYEQYF; cdr3_nt: TGTGCCAGCACCCCCCGTGAAGCGTACGGATACGAGCAGTACTTC
j_call: TRBJ1-6; d_call: -; v_call: TRBV12-3/TRBV12-4; clone_size: few; cdr3_aa: CASSLHEGSPLHF; cdr3_nt: TGTGCCAGCAGTTTACACGAGGGTTCACCCCTCCACTTT
j_call: TRBJ1-2; d_call: -; v_call: TRBV6-1; clone_size: many; cdr3_aa: CASSEVANYGYTF; cdr3_nt: TGTGCCAGCAGTGAAGTAGCGAACTATGGCTACACCTTC